These 8 T cell receptor beta chains share one sample of origin, sequenced in a study of blood T cells in healthy people across ages. Together with a sample-barcoded 5' primer, a J-beta primer mix was included in a second PCR lasting about 7 to 11 cycles. TCRdb fed the 5' RACE reads into MiXCR, producing one record per CDR3 protein. The sample holds roughly 1,700,000 distinct CDR3 sequences, 28% seen once. The sample taken for sequencing was blood. All receptors come from a woman aged 25 to 39 in good health.

In its sample, this clonotype was seen a few times. The rearrangement links TRBV10-3 to TRBJ1-1, with D tentatively TRBD1 (6 bases). The length of the CDR3 is 13 residues. The V end was cut by 3 bases, the J end by 5 bases, with 10 bases between. The V gene's germline CDR1 is ENHRY and CDR2 SYGVKD. The CDR3 DNA follows: TGTGCCATCAGTGACGGGGGGCGGACTGAAGCTTTCTTT. Its translation: CAISDGGRTEAFF.

In this sample, this clonotype turned up many times. The gene calls are TRBV7-3 and TRBJ2-3, with TRBD2 matching over 8 bases. Germline assignment: CDR1 SGHTA and CDR2 FQGTGA. The ends lost 1 base at V and 5 bases at J; junction bases unmatched: 5. This CDR3 contains 15 residues. The CDR3 sequence is CASSLRLAGKDTQYF. DNA for the CDR3: TGTGCCAGCAGCTTAAGGCTAGCGGGCAAAGATACGCAGTATTTT.

Turning to this clonotype: Possible read error: a much larger clone is one base away. The J gene is TRBJ2-5, the V gene TRBV11-2, with 10 bases identical to TRBD2. CDR3 size: 14 residues. In germline, CDR1 is SGHAT, CDR2 FQNNGV. The CDR3 protein is CVSSLLAGLETQYF. As DNA, the CDR3 is TGTGTCAGCAGCTTACTAGCGGGACTAGAGACCCAGTACTTC.

This chain joins TRBV4-3 and TRBJ2-2; D remains ambiguous. This CDR3 region has 15 residues. Germline assignment: CDR1 LGHNA and CDR2 YSLEER. V was shortened by 9 bases and J by 5 bases, with 19 bases between the two germline ends. CDR3 sequence (DNA): TGCGCCAGTAGTCGCGGTGGGCAGGCTACCGGGGAGCTGTTTTTT. Protein product: CASSRGGQATGELFF.

This clonotype showed up many times. This chain joins TRBV2 and TRBJ2-5; D gene unclear. The V gene's germline CDR1 is SNHLY and CDR2 FYNNEI. The CDR3 length is 14 residues. V lost 3 bases and J 4 bases, leaving 12 bases between the germline ends. CDR3 in DNA: TGTGCCAGCAGTGATGGCAGGTCGGGAGAGACCCAGTACTTC. It is translated as CASSDGRSGETQYF.

The chain is built from TRBV4-1 and TRBJ2-3, with D possibly being TRBD1 or TRBD2 (5 bases each). This CDR3 region has 17 residues. The V gene's germline CDR1 is MGHRA and CDR2 YSYEKL. The V and J ends lost 4 bases and 4 bases respectively, with 21 bases between them. CDR3 sequence (DNA): TGCGCCAGCAGCCGCCTTCGGACTGAATTGGGGGCAGATACGCAGTATTTT. Its protein is CASSRLRTELGADTQYF.

This clonotype was recorded at least ten times. The chain couples TRBV7-9 to TRBJ2-7; maybe TRBD1 (6 bases). There are 16 residues in the CDR3. Germline CDR1 SEHNR, CDR2 FQNEAQ (reference sequence). V lost 1 base and J lost 0, with 13 bases in between. The CDR3 nucleotides read TGTGCCAGCAGCTTAGTCGGACAGCCCTACTCCTACGAGCAGTACTTC. Translation: CASSLVGQPYSYEQYF.

This clonotype was picked up a small number of times. This chain uses TRBV5-6 with TRBJ1-1; 7 bases are shared with TRBD1. CDR1 SGHDT and CDR2 YYEEEE come from the germline V gene. Trimming at V came to 4 bases and at J to 5 bases, leaving 11 bases not matched to a gene. The CDR3 is made up of 15 amino acids. This CDR3 is CASSGTGEGETEAFF. CDR3 nucleotide sequence: TGTGCCAGCAGCGGTACAGGGGAAGGCGAAACTGAAGCTTTCTTT.